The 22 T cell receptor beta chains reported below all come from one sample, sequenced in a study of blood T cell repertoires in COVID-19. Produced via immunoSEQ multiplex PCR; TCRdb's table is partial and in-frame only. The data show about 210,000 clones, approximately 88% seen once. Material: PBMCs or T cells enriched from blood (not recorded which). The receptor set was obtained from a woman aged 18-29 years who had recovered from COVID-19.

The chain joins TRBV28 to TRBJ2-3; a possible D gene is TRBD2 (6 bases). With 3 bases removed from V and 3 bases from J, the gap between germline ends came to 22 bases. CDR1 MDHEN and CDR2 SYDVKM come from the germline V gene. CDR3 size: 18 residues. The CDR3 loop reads CASSFPLQVDGGTDTQYF. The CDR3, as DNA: TGTGCCAGCAGTTTCCCACTTCAAGTCGACGGGGGAACAGATACGCAGTATTTT.

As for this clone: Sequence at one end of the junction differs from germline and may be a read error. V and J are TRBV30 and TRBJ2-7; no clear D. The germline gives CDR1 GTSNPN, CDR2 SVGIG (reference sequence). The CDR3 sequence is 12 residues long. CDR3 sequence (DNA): TGTGCCTGGAGTGTACCTTTATCCGCACAGCACTTC. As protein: CAWSVPLSAQHF. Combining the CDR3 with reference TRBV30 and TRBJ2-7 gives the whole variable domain SQTIHQWPATLVQPVGSPLSLECTVEGTSNPNLYWYRQAAGRGLQLLFYSVGIGQISSEVPQNLSASRPQDRQFILSSKKLLLSDSGFYLCAWSVPLSAQHFGPGTRLTVT.

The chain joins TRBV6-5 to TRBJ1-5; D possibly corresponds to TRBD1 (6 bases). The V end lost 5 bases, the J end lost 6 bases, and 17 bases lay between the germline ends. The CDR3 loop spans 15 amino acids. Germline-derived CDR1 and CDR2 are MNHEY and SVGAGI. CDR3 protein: CASSISYRATQPQHF. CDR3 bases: TGTGCCAGCAGTATTTCCTACAGGGCTACTCAGCCCCAGCATTTT.

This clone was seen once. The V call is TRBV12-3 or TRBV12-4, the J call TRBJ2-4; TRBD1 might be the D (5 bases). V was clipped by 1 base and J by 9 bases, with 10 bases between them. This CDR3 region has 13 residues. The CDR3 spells CASSLVRVGIQYF. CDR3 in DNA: TGTGCCAGCAGTTTAGTCAGGGTTGGCATTCAGTACTTC.

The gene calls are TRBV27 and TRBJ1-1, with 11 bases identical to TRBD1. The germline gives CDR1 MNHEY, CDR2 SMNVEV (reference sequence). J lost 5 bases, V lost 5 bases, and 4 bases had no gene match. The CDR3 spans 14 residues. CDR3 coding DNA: TGTGCCAGCAGTGAGGACAGGGGGCGAACTGAAGCTTTCTTT. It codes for CASSEDRGRTEAFF.

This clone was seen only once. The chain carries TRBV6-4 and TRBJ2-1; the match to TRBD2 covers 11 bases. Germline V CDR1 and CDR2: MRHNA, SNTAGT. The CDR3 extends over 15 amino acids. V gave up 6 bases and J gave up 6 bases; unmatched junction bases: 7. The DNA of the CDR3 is TGTGCCAGCAGCCTCATAGCGGGGGGGGCCAATGAGCAGTTCTTC. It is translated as CASSLIAGGANEQFF.

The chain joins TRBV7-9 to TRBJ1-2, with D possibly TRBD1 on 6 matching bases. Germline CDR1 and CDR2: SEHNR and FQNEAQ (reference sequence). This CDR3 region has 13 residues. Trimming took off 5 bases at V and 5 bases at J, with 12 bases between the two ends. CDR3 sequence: CASSPWQGYGYTF. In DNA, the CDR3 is TGTGCCAGCAGCCCGTGGCAGGGGTATGGCTACACCTTC.

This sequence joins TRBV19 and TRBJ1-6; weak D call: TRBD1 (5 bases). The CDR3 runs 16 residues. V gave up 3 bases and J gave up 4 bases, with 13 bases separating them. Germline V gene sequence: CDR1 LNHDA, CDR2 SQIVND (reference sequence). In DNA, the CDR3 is TGTGCCAGTAGTATCCGGGCAGGGAAATATAATTCACCCCTCCACTTT. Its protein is CASSIRAGKYNSPLHF.

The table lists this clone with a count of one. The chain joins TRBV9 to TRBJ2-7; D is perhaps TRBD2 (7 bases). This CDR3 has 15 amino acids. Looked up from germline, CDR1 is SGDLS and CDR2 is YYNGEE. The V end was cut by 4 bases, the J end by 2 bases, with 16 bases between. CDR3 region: CASSRGGEGAYEQYF. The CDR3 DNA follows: TGTGCCAGCAGCCGAGGCGGGGAGGGGGCCTACGAGCAGTACTTC.

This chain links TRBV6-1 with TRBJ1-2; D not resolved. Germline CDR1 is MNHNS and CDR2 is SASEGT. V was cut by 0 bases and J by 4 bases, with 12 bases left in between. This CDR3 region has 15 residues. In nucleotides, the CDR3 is TGTGCCAGCAGTGAAGCTATAGCAGCTTTCTATGGCTACACCTTC. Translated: CASSEAIAAFYGYTF.

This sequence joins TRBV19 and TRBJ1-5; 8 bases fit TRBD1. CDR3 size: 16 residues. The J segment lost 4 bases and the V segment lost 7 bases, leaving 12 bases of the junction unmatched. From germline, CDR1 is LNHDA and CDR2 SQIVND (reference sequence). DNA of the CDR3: TGTGCCAGTACCAAAGCAGGGGGCGCAGGGAATCAGCCCCAGCATTTT. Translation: CASTKAGGAGNQPQHF.

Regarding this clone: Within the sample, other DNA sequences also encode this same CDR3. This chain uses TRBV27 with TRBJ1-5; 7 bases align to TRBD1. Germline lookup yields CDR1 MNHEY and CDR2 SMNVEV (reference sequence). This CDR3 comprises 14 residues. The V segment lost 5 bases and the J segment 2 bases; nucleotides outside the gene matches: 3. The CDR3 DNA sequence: TGTGCCAGCAGTCTCGGACAGGGCAATCAGCCCCAGCATTTT. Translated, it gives CASSLGQGNQPQHF.

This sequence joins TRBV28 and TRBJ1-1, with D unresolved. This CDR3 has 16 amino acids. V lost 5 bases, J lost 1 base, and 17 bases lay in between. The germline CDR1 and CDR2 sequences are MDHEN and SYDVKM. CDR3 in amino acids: CASSPQGKRENTEAFF. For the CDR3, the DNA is TGTGCCAGCAGTCCGCAAGGTAAGAGGGAGAACACTGAAGCTTTCTTT.

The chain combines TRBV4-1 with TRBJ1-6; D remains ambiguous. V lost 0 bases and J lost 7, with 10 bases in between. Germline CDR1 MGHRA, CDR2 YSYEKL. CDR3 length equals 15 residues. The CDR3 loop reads CASSQDQDLNSPLHF. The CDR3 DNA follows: TGCGCCAGCAGCCAAGATCAGGATTTGAATTCACCCCTCCACTTT.

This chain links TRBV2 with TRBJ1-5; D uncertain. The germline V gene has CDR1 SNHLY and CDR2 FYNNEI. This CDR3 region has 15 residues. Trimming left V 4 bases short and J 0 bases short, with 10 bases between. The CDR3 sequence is CASSGQTYSNQPQHF. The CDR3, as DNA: TGTGCCAGCAGTGGACAAACGTATAGCAATCAGCCCCAGCATTTT.

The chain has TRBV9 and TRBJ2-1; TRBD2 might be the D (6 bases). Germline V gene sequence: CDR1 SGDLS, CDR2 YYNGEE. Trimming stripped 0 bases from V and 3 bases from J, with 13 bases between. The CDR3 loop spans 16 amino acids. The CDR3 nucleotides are TGTGCCAGCAGCGTAGATGGACGGGGGAACTACAATGAGCAGTTCTTC. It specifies CASSVDGRGNYNEQFF.

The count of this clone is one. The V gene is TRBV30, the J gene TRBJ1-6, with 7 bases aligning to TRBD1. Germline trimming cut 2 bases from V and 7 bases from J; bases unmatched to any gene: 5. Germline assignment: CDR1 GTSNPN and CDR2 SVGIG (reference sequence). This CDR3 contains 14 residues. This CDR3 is CAWSPGQSNSPLHF. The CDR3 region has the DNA TGTGCCTGGAGTCCGGGACAGTCAAATTCACCCCTCCACTTT. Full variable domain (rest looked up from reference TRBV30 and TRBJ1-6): SQTIHQWPATLVQPVGSPLSLECTVEGTSNPNLYWYRQAAGRGLQLLFYSVGIGQISSEVPQNLSASRPQDRQFILSSKKLLLSDSGFYLCAWSPGQSNSPLHFGNGTRLTVT.

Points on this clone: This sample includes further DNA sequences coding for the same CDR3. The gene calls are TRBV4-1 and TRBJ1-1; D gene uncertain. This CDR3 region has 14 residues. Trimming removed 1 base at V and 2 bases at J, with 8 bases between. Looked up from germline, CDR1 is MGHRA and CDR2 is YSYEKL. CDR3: CASSQVGGNTEAFF. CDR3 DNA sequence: TGCGCCAGCAGCCAAGTAGGCGGAAACACTGAAGCTTTCTTT.

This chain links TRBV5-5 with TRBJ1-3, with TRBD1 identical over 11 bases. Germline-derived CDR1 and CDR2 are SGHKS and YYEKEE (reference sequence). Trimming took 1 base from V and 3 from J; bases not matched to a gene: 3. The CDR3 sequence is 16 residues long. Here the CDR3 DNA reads TGTGCCAGCAGCTTGACCGGGACAGGGGGTGGAAACACCATATATTTT. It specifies CASSLTGTGGGNTIYF.

As DNA, the CDR3 is TGTGCCAGTACCCCAGGGGCCGGGGTGGCCGAGCAGTACTTC. Translation: CASTPGAGVAEQYF. The V and J genes are TRBV2 and TRBJ2-7, with TRBD1 as a possible D gene (6 bases). The germline CDR1 and CDR2 sequences are SNHLY and FYNNEI. This CDR3 comprises 14 residues. Trimming removed 9 bases from V and 6 bases from J, with 21 bases in between.

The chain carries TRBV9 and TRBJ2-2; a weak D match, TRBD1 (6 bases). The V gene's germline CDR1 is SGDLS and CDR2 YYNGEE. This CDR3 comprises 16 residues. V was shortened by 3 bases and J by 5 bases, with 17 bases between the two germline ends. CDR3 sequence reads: CASSGGRDRTTGELFF. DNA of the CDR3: TGTGCCAGCAGCGGAGGGAGAGACAGGACGACCGGGGAGCTGTTTTTT.

Here the CDR3 DNA reads TGTGCCAGCAGTGGAGGAGCGGGGGGTGTCGGGAACATTCAGTACTTC. Amino acids: CASSGGAGGVGNIQYF. This chain joins TRBV2 and TRBJ2-4, with 9 bases that match TRBD2. The CDR3 contains 16 residues. V lost 4 bases to trimming and J lost 7 bases; unmatched junction nucleotides: 11. The germline gives CDR1 SNHLY, CDR2 FYNNEI.